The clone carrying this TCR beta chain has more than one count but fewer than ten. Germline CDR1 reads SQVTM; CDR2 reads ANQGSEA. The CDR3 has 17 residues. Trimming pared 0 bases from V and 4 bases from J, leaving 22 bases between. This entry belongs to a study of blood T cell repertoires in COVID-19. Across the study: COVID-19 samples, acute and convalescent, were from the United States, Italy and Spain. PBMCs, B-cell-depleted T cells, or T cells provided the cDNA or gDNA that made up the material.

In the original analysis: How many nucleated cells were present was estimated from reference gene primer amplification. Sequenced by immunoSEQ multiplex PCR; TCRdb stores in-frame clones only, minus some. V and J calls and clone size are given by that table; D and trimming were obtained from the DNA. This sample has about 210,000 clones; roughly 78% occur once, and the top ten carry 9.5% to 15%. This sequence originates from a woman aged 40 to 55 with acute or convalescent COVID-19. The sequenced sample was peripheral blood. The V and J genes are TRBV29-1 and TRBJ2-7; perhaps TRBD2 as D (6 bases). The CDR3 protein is CSVEDPRSAGNSYEQYF. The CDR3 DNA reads TGCAGCGTTGAAGATCCCCGGTCAGCGGGCAATAGTTACGAGCAGTACTTC.